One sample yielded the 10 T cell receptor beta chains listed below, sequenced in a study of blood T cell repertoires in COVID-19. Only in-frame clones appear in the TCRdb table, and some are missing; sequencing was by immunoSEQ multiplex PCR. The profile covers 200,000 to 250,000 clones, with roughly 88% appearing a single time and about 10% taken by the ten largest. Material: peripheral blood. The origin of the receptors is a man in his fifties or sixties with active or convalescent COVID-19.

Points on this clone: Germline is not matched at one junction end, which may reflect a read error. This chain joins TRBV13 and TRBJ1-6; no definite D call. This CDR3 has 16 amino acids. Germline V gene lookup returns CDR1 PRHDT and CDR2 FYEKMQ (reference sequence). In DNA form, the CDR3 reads TGTGCCAGCAGCCTAGGTTACGGGGTAGGTAATTCACCCCTCCACTTT. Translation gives CASSLGYGVGNSPLHF. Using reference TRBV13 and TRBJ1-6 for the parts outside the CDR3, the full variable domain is AAGVIQSPRHLIKEKRETATLKCYPIPRHDTVYWYQQGPGQDPQFLISFYEKMQSDKGSIPDRFSAQQFSDYHSELNMSSLELGDSALYFCASSLGYGVGNSPLHFGNGTRLTVT.

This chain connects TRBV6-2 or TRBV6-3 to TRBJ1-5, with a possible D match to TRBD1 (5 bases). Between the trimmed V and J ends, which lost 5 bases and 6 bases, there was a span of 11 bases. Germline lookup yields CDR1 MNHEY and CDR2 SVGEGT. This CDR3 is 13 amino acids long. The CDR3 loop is CASSQGGSQPQHF. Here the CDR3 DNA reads TGTGCCAGCAGTCAGGGAGGCAGTCAGCCCCAGCATTTT.

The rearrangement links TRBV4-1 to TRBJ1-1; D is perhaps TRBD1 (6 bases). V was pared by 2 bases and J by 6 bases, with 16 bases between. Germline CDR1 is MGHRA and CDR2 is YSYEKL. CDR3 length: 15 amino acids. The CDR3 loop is CASSQPDRPLSEAFF. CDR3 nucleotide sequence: TGCGCCAGCAGCCAACCCGACAGGCCCCTCTCTGAAGCTTTCTTT.

CDR3 residues: CASSLAAGYGYTF. The CDR3 DNA reads TGTGCCAGCAGCTTGGCGGCAGGGTATGGCTACACCTTC. The V and J genes are TRBV5-4 and TRBJ1-2, with D maybe TRBD1 (5 bases). Trimming removed 0 bases from V and 5 bases from J, with 8 bases in between. The V gene's germline CDR1 is SGHNT and CDR2 YYREEE (reference sequence). The CDR3 loop spans 13 amino acids.

DNA for the CDR3: TGTGCCAGCAGTTATCAGGGGGTCACTGAAGCTTTCTTT. This encodes CASSYQGVTEAFF. The chain has TRBV6-2 or TRBV6-3 and TRBJ1-1; 7 nucleotides agree with TRBD1. The CDR3 consists of 13 residues. Germline CDR1 and CDR2: MNHEY and SVGEGT. With V trimmed by 3 bases and J by 4 bases, 2 bases remained unmatched.

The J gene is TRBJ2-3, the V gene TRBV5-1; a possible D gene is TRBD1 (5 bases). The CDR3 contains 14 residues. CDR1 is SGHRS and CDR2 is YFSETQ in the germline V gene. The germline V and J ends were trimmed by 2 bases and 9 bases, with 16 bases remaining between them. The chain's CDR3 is CASSFDSSRATQYF. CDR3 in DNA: TGCGCCAGCAGCTTTGACAGTTCTAGAGCCACGCAGTATTTT.

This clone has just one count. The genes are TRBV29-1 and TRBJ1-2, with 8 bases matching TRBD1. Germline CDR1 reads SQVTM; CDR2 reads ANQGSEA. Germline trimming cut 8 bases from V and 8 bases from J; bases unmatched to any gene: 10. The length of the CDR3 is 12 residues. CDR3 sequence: CSTNRGLYGYTF. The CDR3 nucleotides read TGCAGCACTAACAGGGGGTTATACGGCTACACCTTC.

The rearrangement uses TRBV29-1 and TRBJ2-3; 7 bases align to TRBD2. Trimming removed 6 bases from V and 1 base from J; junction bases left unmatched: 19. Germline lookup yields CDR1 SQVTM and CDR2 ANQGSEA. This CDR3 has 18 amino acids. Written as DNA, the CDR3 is TGCAGCGTCCGTCGGACGGTGACCCTAGCGGAAGGCACAGATACGCAGTATTTT. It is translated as CSVRRTVTLAEGTDTQYF.

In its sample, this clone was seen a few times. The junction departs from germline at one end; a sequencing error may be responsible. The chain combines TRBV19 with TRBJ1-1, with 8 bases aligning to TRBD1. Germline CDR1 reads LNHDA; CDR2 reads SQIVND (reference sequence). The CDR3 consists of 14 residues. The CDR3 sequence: CASSLDRGYTEAFF. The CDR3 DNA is TGTGCCAGTAGTCTAGACAGGGGTTATACTGAAGCTTTCTTT.

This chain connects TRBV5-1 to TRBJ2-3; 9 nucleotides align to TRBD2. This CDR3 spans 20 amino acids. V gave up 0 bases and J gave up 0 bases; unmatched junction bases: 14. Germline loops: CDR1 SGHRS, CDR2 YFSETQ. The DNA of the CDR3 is TGCGCCAGCAGCTTGGCAGTAGCGGGAGTCGGGGGGCCTAGCACAGATACGCAGTATTTT. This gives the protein CASSLAVAGVGGPSTDTQYF.